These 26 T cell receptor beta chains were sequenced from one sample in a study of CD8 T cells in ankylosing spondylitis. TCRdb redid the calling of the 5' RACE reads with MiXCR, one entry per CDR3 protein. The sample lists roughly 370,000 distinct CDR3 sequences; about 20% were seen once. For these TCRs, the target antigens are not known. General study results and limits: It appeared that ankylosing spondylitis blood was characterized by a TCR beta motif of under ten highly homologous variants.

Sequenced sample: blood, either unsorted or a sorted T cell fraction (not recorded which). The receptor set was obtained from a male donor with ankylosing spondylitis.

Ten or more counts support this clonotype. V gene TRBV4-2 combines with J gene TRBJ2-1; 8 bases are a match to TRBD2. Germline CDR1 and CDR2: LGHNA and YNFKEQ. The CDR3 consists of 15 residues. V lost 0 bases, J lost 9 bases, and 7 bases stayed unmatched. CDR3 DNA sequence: TGTGCCAGCAGCCAAGAGGTTGGACTAGCTGGTGAGCAGTTCTTC. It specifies CASSQEVGLAGEQFF.

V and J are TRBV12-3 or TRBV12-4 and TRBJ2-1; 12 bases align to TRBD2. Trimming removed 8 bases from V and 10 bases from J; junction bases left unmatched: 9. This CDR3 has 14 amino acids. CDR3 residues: CASGSLAGGKEQFF. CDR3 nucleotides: TGTGCCAGCGGGAGTCTAGCGGGAGGGAAAGAGCAGTTCTTC.

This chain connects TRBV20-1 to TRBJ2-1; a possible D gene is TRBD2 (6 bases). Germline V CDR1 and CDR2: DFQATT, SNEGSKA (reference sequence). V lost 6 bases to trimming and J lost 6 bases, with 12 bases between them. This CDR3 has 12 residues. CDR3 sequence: CSAGLPSNEQFF. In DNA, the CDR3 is TGCAGTGCGGGACTGCCCTCCAATGAGCAGTTCTTC.

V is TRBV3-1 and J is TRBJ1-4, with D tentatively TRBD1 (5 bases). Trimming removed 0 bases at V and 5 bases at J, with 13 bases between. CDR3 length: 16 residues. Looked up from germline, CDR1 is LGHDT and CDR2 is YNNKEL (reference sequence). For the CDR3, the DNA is TGTGCCAGCAGCCAAGATGGTCGGGGGTTGAATGAAAAACTGTTTTTT. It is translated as CASSQDGRGLNEKLFF.

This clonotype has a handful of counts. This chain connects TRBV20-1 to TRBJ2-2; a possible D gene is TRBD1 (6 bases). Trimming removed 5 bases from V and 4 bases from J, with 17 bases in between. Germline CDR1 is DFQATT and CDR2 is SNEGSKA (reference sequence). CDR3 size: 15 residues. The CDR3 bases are TGCAGTGCTGGGGCCCTACGAGGGGGCACCGGGGAGCTGTTTTTT. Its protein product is CSAGALRGGTGELFF.

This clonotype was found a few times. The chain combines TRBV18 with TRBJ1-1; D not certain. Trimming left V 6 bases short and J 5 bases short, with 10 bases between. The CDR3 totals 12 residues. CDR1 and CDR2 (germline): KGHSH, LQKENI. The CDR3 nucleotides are TGTGCCAGCTCCGAGGCGAGGACTGAAGCTTTCTTT. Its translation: CASSEARTEAFF.

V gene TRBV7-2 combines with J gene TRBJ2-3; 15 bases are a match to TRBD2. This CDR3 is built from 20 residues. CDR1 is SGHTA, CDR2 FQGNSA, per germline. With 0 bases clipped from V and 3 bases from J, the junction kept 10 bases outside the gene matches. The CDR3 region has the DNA TGTGCCAGCAGCTTAGCCCTTTTCCGGGGACTAGCGGGAGGAACAGATACGCAGTATTTT. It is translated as CASSLALFRGLAGGTDTQYF.

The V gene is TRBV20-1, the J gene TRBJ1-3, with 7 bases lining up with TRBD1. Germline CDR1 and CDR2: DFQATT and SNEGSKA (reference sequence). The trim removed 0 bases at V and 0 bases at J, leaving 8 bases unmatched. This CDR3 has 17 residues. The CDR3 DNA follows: TGCAGTGCTAGAGATCGACAGGGCTTCAACTCTGGAAACACCATATATTTT. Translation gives CSARDRQGFNSGNTIYF.

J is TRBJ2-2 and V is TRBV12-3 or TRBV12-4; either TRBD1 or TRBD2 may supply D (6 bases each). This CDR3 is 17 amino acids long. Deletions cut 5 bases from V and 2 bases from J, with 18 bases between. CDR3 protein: CASSAPGVGRNTGELFF. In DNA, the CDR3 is TGTGCCAGCAGTGCCCCAGGGGTCGGGAGAAACACCGGGGAGCTGTTTTTT.

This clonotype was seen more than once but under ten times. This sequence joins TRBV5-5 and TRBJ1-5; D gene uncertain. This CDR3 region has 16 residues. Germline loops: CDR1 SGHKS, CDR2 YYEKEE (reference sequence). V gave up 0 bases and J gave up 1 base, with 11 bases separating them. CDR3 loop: CASSLGIFRSNQPQHF. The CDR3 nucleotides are TGTGCCAGCAGCTTGGGCATTTTTCGGAGCAATCAGCCCCAGCATTTT.

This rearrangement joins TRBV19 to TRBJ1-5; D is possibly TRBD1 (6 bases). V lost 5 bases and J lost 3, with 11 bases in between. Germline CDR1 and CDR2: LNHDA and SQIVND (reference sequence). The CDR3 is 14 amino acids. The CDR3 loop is CASSSRTVNQPQHF. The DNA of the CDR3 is TGTGCCAGTAGTTCCAGGACAGTCAATCAGCCCCAGCATTTT. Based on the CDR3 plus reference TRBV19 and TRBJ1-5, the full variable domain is DGGITQSPKYLFRKEGQNVTLSCEQNLNHDAMYWYRQDPGQGLRLIYYSQIVNDFQKGDIAEGYSVSREKKESFPLTVTSAQKNPTAFYLCASSSRTVNQPQHFGDGTRLSIL.

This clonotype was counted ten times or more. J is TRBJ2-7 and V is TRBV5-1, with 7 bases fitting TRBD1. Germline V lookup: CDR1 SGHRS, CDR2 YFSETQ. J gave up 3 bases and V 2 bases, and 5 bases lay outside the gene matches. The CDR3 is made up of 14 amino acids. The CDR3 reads CASSFGTDDYEQYF. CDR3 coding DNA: TGCGCCAGCAGCTTCGGGACAGACGACTACGAGCAGTACTTC.

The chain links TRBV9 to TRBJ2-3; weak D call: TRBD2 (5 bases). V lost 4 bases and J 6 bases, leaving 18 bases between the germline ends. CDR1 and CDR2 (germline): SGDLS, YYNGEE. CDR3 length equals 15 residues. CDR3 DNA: TGTGCCAGCAGCATTCGAGCGGTCCCTACGGATACGCAGTATTTT. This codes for CASSIRAVPTDTQYF.

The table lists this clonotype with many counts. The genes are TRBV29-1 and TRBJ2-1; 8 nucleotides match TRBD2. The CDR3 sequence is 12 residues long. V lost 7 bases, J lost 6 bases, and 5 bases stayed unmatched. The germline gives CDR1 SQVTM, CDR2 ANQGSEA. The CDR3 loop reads CSAFGTSNEQFF. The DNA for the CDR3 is TGCAGCGCCTTCGGGACTAGCAATGAGCAGTTCTTC.

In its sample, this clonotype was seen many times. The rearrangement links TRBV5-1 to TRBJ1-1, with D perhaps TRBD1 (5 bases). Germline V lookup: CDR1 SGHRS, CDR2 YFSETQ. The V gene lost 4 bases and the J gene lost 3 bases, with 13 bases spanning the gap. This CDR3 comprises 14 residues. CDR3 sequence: CASSTEEGDTEAFF. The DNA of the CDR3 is TGCGCCAGCAGCACGGAGGAAGGGGACACTGAAGCTTTCTTT.

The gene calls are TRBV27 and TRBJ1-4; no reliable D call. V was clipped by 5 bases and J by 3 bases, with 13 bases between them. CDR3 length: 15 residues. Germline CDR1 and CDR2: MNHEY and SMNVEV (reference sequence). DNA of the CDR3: TGTGCCAGCAGTACAATCGGGAATGCTAATGAAAAACTGTTTTTT. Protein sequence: CASSTIGNANEKLFF.

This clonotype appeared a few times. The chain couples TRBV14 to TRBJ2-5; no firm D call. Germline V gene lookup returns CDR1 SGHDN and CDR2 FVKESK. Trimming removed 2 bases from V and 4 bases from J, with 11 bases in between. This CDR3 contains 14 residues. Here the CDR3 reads CASSQSLPRETQYF. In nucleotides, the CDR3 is TGTGCCAGCAGCCAAAGCCTCCCTCGAGAGACCCAGTACTTC.

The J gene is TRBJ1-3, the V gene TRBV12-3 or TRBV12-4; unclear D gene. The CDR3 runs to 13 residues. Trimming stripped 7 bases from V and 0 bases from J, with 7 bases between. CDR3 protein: CASNPTSGNTIYF. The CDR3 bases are TGTGCCAGCAACCCTACCTCTGGAAACACCATATATTTT.

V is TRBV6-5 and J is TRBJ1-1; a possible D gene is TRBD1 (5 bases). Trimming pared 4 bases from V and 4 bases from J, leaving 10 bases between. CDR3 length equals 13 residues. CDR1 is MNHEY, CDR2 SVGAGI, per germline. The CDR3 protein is CASSLDGTTEAFF. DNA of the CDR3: TGTGCCAGCAGTTTGGACGGGACCACTGAAGCTTTCTTT.

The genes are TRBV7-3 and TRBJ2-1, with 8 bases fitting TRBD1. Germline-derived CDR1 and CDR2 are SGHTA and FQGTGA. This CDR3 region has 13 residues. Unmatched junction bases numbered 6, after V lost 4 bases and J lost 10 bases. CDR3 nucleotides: TGTGCCAGCAGCTATTTGACAGGGGCCGAGCAGTTCTTC. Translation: CASSYLTGAEQFF.

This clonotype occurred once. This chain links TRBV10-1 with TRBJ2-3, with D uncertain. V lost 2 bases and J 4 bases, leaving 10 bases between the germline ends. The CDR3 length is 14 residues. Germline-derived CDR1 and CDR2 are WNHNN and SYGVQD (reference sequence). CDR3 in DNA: TGCGCCAGCAGTGAGAGGGTGAGCTCAGATACGCAGTATTTT. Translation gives CASSERVSSDTQYF.

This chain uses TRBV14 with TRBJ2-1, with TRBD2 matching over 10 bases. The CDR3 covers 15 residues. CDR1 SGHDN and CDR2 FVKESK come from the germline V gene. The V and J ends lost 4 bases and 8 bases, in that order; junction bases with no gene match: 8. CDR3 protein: CASSRQLAGQYEQFF. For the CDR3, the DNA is TGTGCCAGCAGCCGCCAACTAGCGGGACAATATGAGCAGTTCTTC.

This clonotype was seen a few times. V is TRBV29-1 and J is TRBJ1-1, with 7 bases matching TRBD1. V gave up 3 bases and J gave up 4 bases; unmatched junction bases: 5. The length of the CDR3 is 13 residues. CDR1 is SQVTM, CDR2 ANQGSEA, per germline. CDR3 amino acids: CSVETGRGTEAFF. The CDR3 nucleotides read TGCAGCGTTGAGACAGGGCGGGGCACTGAAGCTTTCTTT.

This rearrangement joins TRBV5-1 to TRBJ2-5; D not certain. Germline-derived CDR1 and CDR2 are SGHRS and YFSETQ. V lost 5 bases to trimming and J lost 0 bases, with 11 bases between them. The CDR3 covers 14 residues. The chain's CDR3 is CASSPAVNQETQYF. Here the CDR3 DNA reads TGCGCCAGCAGTCCGGCGGTGAACCAAGAGACCCAGTACTTC. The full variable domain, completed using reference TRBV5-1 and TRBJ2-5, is KAGVTQTPRYLIKTRGQQVTLSCSPISGHRSVSWYQQTPGQGLQFLFEYFSETQRNKGNFPGRFSGRQFSNSRSEMNVSTLELGDSALYLCASSPAVNQETQYFGPGTRLLVL.

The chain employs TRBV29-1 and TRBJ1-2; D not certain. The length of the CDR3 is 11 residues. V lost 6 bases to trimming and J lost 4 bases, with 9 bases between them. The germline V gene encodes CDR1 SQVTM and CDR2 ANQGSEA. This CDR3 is CSVQFSYGYTF. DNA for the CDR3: TGCAGCGTACAGTTTAGCTATGGCTACACCTTC.

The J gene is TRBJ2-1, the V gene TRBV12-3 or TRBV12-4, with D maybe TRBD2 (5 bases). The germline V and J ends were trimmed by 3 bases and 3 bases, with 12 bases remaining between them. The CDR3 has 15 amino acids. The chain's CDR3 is CASSLEEPYYNEQFF. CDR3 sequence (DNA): TGTGCCAGCAGTTTGGAGGAACCTTACTACAATGAGCAGTTCTTC.